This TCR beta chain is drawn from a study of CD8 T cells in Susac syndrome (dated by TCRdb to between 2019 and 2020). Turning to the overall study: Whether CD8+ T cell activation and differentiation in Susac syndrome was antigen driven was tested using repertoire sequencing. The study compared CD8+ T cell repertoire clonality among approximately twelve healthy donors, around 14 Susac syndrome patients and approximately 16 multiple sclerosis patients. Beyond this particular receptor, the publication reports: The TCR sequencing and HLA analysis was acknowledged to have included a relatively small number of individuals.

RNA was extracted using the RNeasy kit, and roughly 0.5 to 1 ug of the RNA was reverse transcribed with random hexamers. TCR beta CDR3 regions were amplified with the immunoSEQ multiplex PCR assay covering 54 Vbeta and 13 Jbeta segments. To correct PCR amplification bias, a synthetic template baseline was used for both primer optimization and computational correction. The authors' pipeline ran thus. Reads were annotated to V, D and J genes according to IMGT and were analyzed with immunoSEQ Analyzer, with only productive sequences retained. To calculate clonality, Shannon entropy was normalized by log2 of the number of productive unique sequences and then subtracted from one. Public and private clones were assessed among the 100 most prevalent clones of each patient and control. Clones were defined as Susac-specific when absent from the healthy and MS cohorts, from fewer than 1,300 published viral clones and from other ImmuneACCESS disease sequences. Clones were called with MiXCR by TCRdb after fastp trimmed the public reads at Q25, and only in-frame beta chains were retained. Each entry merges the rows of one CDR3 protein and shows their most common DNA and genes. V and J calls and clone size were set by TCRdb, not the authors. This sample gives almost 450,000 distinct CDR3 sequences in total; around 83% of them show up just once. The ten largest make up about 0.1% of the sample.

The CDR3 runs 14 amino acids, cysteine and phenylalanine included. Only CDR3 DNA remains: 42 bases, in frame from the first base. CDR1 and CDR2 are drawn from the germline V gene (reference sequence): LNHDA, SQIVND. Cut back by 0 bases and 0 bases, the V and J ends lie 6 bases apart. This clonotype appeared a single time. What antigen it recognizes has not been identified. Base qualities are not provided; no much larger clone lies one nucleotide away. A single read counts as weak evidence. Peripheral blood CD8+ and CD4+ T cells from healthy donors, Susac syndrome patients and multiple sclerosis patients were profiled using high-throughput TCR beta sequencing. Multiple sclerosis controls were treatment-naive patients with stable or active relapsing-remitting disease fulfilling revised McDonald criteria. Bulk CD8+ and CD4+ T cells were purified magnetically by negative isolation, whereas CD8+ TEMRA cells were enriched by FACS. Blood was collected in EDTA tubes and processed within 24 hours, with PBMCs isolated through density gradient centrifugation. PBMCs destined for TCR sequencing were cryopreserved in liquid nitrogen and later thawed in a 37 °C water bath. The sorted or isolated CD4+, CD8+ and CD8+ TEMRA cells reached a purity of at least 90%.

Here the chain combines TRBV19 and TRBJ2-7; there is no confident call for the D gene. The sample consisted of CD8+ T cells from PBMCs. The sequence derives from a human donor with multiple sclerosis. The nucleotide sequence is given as TGTGCCAGTAGTATAGAGACCTTCTCCTACGAGCAGTACTTC. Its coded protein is CASSIETFSYEQYF.